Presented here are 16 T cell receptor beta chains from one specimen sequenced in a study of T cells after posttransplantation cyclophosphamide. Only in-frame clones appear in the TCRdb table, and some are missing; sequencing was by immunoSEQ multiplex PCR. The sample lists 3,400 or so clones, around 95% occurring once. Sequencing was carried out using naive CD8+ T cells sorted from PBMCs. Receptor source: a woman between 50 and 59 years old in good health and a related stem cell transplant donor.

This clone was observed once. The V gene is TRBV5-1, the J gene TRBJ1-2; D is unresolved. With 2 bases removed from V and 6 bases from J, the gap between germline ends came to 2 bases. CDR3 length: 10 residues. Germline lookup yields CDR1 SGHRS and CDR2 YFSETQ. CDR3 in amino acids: CASSFNGYTF. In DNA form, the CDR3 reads TGCGCCAGCAGCTTCAATGGCTACACCTTC. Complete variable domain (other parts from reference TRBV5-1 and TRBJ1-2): KAGVTQTPRYLIKTRGQQVTLSCSPISGHRSVSWYQQTPGQGLQFLFEYFSETQRNKGNFPGRFSGRQFSNSRSEMNVSTLELGDSALYLCASSFNGYTFGSGTRLTVV.

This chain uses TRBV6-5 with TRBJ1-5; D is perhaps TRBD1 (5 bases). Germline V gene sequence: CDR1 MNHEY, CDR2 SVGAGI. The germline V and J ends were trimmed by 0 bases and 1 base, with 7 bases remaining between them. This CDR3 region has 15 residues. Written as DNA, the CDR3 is TGTGCCAGCAGTTACTCTGGGGGGAGCAATCAGCCCCAGCATTTT. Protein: CASSYSGGSNQPQHF.

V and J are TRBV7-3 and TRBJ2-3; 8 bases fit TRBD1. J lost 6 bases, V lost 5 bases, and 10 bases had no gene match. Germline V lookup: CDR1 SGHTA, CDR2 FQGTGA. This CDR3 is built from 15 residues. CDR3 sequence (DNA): TGTGCCAGCAGCGGCCAGGGACAGGAGGCTGATACGCAGTATTTT. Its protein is CASSGQGQEADTQYF.

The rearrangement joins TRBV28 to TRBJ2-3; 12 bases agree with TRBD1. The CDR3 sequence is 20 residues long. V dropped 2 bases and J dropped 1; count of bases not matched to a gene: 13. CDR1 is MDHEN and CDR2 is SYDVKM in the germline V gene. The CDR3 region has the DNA TGTGCCAGCAGTTTAGTCCCTGGGGACAGGGGGCCAGGGGGCACAGATACGCAGTATTTT. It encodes CASSLVPGDRGPGGTDTQYF.

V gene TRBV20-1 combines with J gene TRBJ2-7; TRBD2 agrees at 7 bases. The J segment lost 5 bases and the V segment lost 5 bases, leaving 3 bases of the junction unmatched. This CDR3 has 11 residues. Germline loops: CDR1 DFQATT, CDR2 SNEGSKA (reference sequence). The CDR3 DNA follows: TGCAGTGCTTGGGAGGGGCACGAGCAGTACTTC. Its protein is CSAWEGHEQYF.

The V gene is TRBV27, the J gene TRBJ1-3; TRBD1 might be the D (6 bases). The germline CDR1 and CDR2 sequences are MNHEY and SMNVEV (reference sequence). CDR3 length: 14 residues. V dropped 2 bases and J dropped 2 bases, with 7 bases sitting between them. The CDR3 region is CASSLTGTGNTIYF. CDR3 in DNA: TGTGCCAGCAGTTTAACAGGGACTGGAAACACCATATATTTT.

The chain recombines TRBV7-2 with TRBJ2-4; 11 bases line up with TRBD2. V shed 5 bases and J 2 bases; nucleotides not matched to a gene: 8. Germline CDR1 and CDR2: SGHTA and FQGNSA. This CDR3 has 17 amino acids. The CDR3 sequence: CASSPTSGSKSKNIQYF. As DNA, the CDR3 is TGTGCCAGCAGCCCTACTAGCGGGAGTAAGTCCAAAAACATTCAGTACTTC.

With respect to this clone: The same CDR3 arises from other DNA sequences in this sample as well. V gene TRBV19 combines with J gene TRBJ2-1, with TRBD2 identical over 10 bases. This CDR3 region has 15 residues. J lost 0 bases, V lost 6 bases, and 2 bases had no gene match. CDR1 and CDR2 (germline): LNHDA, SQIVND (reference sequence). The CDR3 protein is CASSASGSSYNEQFF. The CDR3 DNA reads TGTGCCAGTAGCGCTAGCGGGAGCTCCTACAATGAGCAGTTCTTC.

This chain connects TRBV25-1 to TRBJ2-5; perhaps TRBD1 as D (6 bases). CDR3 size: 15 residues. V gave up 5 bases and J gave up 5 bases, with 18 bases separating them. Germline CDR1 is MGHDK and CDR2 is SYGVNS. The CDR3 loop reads CASSSPGQTGETQYF. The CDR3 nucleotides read TGTGCCAGCAGTTCCCCCGGACAGACGGGGGAGACCCAGTACTTC.

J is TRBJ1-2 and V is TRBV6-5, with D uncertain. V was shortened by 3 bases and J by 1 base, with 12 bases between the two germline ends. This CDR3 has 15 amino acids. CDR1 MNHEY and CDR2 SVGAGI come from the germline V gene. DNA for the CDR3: TGTGCCAGCAGTTATGGTACAGAGAGTAACTATGGCTACACCTTC. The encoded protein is CASSYGTESNYGYTF.

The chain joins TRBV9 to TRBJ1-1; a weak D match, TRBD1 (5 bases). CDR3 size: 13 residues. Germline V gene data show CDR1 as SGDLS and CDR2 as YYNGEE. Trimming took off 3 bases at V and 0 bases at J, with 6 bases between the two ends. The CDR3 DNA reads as TGTGCCAGCAGCGCGACAGTGAACACTGAAGCTTTCTTT. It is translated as CASSATVNTEAFF.

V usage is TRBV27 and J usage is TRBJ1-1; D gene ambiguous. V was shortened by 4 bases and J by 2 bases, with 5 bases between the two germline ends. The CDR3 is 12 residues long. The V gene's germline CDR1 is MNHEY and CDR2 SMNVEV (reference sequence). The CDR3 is CASSSGNTEAFF. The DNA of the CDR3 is TGTGCCAGCAGTTCGGGAAACACTGAAGCTTTCTTT.

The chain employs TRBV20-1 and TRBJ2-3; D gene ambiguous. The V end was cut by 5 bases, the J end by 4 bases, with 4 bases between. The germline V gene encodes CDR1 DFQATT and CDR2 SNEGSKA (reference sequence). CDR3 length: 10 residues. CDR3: CSARSDTQYF. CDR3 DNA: TGCAGTGCTCGTTCAGATACGCAGTATTTT.

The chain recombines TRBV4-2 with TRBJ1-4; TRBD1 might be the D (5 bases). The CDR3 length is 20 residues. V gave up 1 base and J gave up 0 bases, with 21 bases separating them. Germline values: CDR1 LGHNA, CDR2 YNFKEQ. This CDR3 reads CASSQGKGTALTSTNEKLFF. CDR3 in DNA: TGTGCCAGCAGCCAAGGCAAGGGGACTGCCTTGACTTCAACTAATGAAAAACTGTTTTTT.

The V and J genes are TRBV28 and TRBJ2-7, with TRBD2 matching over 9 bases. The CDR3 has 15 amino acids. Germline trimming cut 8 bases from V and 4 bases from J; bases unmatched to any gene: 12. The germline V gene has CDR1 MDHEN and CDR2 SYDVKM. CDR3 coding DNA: TGTGCCAGCCTTTGGAAAACGGGACTAGCATACGAGCAGTACTTC. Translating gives CASLWKTGLAYEQYF.

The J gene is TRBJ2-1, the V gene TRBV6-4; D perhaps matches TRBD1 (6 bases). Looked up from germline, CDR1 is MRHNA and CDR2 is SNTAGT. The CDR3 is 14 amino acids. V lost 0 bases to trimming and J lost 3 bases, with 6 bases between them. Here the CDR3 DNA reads TGTGCCAGCAGTGACTCGGGACACTACAATGAGCAGTTCTTC. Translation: CASSDSGHYNEQFF.